The subject of this entry is one TCR beta chain. Recruits, aged roughly 18 to 89 years, lived in about two dozen US areas. This sample was included in a study of blood T cell repertoires in COVID-19. As for the study in general: PBMCs, B-cell-depleted T cells, or T cells were the source of the cDNA or gDNA that made up the material.

Assay: immunoSEQ multiplex PCR; the TCRdb copy retains only in-frame clones and omits some. The sample has about 320,000 clones, 89% seen once; the top ten hold roughly 5.3%. The V and J ends lost 4 bases and 0 bases, in that order; junction bases with no gene match: 5. The CDR3 covers 16 residues. Germline-derived CDR1 and CDR2 are SGHTA and FQGTGA. The chain employs TRBV7-3 and TRBJ2-3; 9 positions agree with TRBD2. This TCR came from a man in his sixties who had recovered from COVID-19. The sequencing input was PBMCs or T cells enriched from blood (not recorded which). DNA of the CDR3: TGTGCCAGCAGCTCCGTAGCGGGAGTGAGCACAGATACGCAGTATTTT. Translation gives CASSSVAGVSTDTQYF.